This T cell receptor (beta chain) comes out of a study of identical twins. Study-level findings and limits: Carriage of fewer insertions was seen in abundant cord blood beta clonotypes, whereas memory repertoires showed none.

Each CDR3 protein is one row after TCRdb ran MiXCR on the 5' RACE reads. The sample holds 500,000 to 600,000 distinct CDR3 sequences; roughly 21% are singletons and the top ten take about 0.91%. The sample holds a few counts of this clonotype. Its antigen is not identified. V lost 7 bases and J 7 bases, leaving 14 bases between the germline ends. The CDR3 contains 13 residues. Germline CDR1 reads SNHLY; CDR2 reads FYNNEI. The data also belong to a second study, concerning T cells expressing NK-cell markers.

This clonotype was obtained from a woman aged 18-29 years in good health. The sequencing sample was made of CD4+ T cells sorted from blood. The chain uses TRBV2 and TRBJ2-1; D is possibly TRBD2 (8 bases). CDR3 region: CASKGQRENEQFF. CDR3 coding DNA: TGTGCCAGCAAGGGACAGCGGGAGAATGAGCAGTTCTTC.